This T cell receptor beta chain was sequenced for a study of OX40 agonist ivuxolimab in advanced cancers. TCRdb keeps only in-frame clones here, not all; method: immunoSEQ multiplex PCR. The sample consists of about 13,000 clones, around 73% of them appearing once. Germline V lookup: CDR1 LNHNV, CDR2 YYDKDF (reference sequence). The CDR3 length is 14 residues. V was clipped by 3 bases and J by 7 bases; unmatched bases: 6. This clone has just one count. Blood sampling was done at baseline, cycle 4 day 1, and cycle 7 day 1. The sample consisted of CD4+ or CD8+ T cells sorted from blood, taken in a trial of the OX40 agonist ivuxolimab. The receptor comes from an adult with an advanced solid tumor such as melanoma, head and neck, liver or kidney cancer. This chain connects TRBV15 to TRBJ1-2; 9 bases map to TRBD1. DNA for the CDR3: TGTGCCACCAGCAGGATAACAGGGGGCTCTGGCTACACCTTC. Translation: CATSRITGGSGYTF. Looking up the rest from reference TRBV15 and TRBJ1-2 gives the full variable domain: DAMVIQNPRYQVTQFGKPVTLSCSQTLNHNVMYWYQQKSSQAPKLLFHYYDKDFNNEADTPDNFQSRRPNTSFCFLDIRSPGLGDTAMYLCATSRITGGSGYTFGSGTRLTVV.